This TCR beta chain was captured in a study of cytomegalovirus exposure and HLA in healthy donors (dated 2017 in TCRdb). With regard to the full study: An earlier analysis of 587 of the donors reported 276 Gb of sequence data and 117 million unique TCR beta sequences obtained from about 170 million T cells. Because of strong linkage in the cohort, five DR-DQ haplotypes were treated as single units for association and clustering. The later analysis used no new phenotypic data to find candidate immune exposures, relying instead on TCR beta sequences and their occurrence across donors. The genetic ancestry cluster associated with self-reported Caucasian donors included over 65% of the roughly 380 genotyped donors. Class I and class II HLA loci were covered by the typing at four-digit resolution. All discovery cohort repertoires had been generated on a single sequencing platform. The study used immunosequencing to profile the T cell repertoires of several hundred subjects and linked those repertoires to cytomegalovirus serostatus. The study aimed to test whether cataloging public T cell receptors could reveal signatures of past pathogen exposure. Approximately 300 gigabases of sequencing data and tens of millions of unique TCR sequences made up an early release that covered around 640 HLA-typed donors. In a later analysis, previously published TCR beta repertoires from 600 to 850 donors were re-analyzed and high-resolution HLA genotyping was added so that TCR occurrence patterns could be studied. On average, about 240,000 unique TCR beta nucleotide sequences were sequenced per donor among a few hundred genotyped donors of the cohort, with about 19% of those sequences being non-productive. To decide whether each TCR beta V gene segment behaved as functional or pseudogenic, an earlier analysis of 587 of the donors relied on high-throughput TCR beta sequencing. The study combined high-throughput TCR immunosequencing, statistical association of individual TCRs with disease status, and machine learning to predict cytomegalovirus infection status. Typing coverage varied by locus: about 629-630 donors for A, B, C, DRB1 and DQB1; under 550 for DQA1; approximately 610 for DPA1; 400 to 480 for DPB1. In addition to the first cohort of 666 subjects, a separate validation cohort of approximately 130 different subjects was used. Donor age, sex, ethnicity and CMV serostatus were compiled together with the repertoire data. A later genetic analysis took genome-wide SNP genotypes for about 55% of the roughly 670 donors and used that subset as a discovery cohort.

The cohort comprised fewer than 750 healthy bone marrow donors. All cohort members were sampled while nominally healthy, although unrecorded immune exposures were likely present. The donor was CMV seropositive and belonged to the group of more than 250 seropositive cohort members. Every donor gave a peripheral blood sample, and the peripheral blood mononuclear cells from that sample were used for TCR beta sequencing. Genomic DNA was extracted from the blood cell samples with the Qiagen DNeasy Blood Extraction Kit. What the study reported, not specific to this receptor: A few of the identified cytomegalovirus-associated TCR beta chains were confirmed in vitro to be specific for cytomegalovirus antigens. Because some donors lacked HLA typing at each locus, the association tests relied only on the typed subset. In a later analysis, the rate of TCR association differed among HLA loci, with DRB1 alleles having the most associated TCRs and HLA-C alleles having the fewest. The authors suggested that the approach could potentially be generalized to other disease states and immunological phenotypes. Because counts were too low, roughly 18 rarely observed V segments, including chromosome 9 orphons, were left out of the earlier analysis of about 620 of the donors. In a later analysis, 15,000 to 20,000 TCR beta sequences were associated with specific HLA alleles at a false discovery rate of 0.05. Correlated functional status among segregating V segments might reflect linkage disequilibrium, but an unknown experimental factor could not be ruled out. The cohort was sequenced for TCR beta chains only, and without alpha or paired-chain data the features that could be detected were limited. The only immune exposure information available for the cohort was CMV serostatus. Roughly uniform sequencing depth across donors was assumed in presence/absence analyses, although this assumption may not hold. A later analysis found that HLA-associated TCR beta chains were more clonally expanded and had lower generation probabilities than equally common non-associated chains. An earlier analysis of around 500 of the donors showed that most TCR beta V segments appeared in productive rearrangements either about 87% or about 30% of the time, which broadly matched IMGT annotations. Some IMGT-functional V segments, including TRBV6-2 and TRBV6-3, could not be distinguished by the 87-base-pair reads and were therefore excluded. A further reported finding was that TCR beta sequences accurately predicted the HLA-A and HLA-B alleles for most subjects in the first cohort. A later analysis found that most CMV-associated TCR beta chains appeared HLA-restricted, with HLA associations seemingly driven largely by CMV exposure. Strong co-occurrence of HLA alleles, especially DR and DQ, made assigning TCR associations to individual alleles difficult. The study gave a list of under 200 TCR beta chains associated with cytomegalovirus. The classifier was reported to diagnose cytomegalovirus status with high specificity and sensitivity in both the original cohort and the validation cohort. A group of highly shared sequence variants was considered likely to be a technical artifact of the sequencing pipeline. V-gene and J-gene trimming of TCR beta chains was associated with a missense DCLRE1C variant in a later genetic analysis, and the association was replicated in an independent cohort. While some public TCRs were present in many individuals, most TCR sequences turned up only very rarely across donors. Compared with the approximately 670-donor mean, donors in an Asian-associated ancestry cluster had fewer N-insertions in productive TCRs, according to a later genetic analysis. A later analysis reported that several top co-occurrence clusters appeared linked to parvovirus B19, influenza, CMV and Epstein-Barr virus.

The library was made by the immunoSEQ multiplex PCR assay. The multiplex PCR relied on a mix of 60 forward primers for TCR Vbeta segments and 13 reverse primers for TCR Jbeta segments. The CDR3 region of rearranged TCR beta genes was amplified from genomic DNA with a multiplex PCR assay. Amplified TCR beta libraries were sequenced as 87-base-pair reads on the Illumina HiSeq System. Per the source publication's procedure: A later analysis counted approximately 84 million unique TCR beta chains across the 600 to 850 repertoires, and roughly 10 million of these chains were shared by at least two donors. Raw reads were error-corrected and collapsed into unique sequences with a nearest-neighbor algorithm that merged closely related sequences to remove PCR and sequencing errors. Alignment of CDR3 sequences to IMGT reference sequences was used to assign V, D and J gene segments. For a sequence to be retained, a match of at least six nucleotides to both a V gene segment and a J gene segment was required. A rearrangement counted as productive if the CDR3 had no stop codons and remained in frame with V and J, and every other rearrangement counted as non-productive. CDR3 was defined by IMGT convention, running from the second conserved V-encoded cysteine to the conserved J-encoded phenylalanine. The earlier analysis of about 530 of the donors excluded any sequence lacking an unambiguous match to a single V gene segment. An earlier analysis of 587 of the donors called V segments functional above 56.7% productive rearrangements and segregating when the between-donor standard deviation exceeded 5%. A statistical classification framework was built for diagnosing cytomegalovirus status from the catalog of TCR beta chain sequences. In a later analysis, TCR nucleotide sequences were compared against IMGT/GENE-DB human TR gene sequences so that V and J genes could be assigned. Using the TCRdist pipeline, a later analysis assigned CDR3 sequences along with most-parsimonious VDJ recombination scenarios. A later analysis defined each TCR beta chain by its CDR3 amino acid sequence plus V-gene family, and excluded reads lacking a unique V-gene family. To address suspected cross-contamination and a sequencing artifact, a later analysis removed approximately 590 highly shared, low-generation-probability nucleotide sequences. In a later analysis, a clonal expansion index for each public chain was calculated from normalized within-repertoire ranks of inferred template counts. In a later analysis, generation probabilities were computed with a VDJ recombination model fitted to out-of-frame rearrangements, and the resulting probabilities were checked against IGoR. In a later analysis, hypergeometric tests were used to score TCR-TCR, TCR-HLA and TCR-CMV co-occurrence, with a repertoire-size bias correction applied to TCR pairs. A later analysis estimated false discovery rates by permuting HLA or CMV assignments 20 times. In a later analysis, co-occurring TCRs were grouped using DBSCAN, and TCRdist sequence similarity was added for clustering within HLA-allele-positive subsets. For co-occurrence clustering, repertoires with fewer than 30,000 or more than 120,000 public chains were excluded, along with five or six repertoires with anomalous nucleotide sharing. TCRdb took over this immuneACCESS table, retaining in-frame rearrangements with V and J assigned. Such tables are incomplete; in checked studies, under half of the missing clones stem from an unresolved V gene, and the remainder is unexplained. V and J calls and clone size are those listed in that table; D and trimming were worked out from the DNA. Here the sample has around 150,000 clones; approximately 71% occur a single time. The top ten hold around 4.3% of the sample.

After removal of 5 bases from V and 9 bases from J, the junction retains 9 bases not matched to a gene. CDR1 and CDR2, per the germline V gene (reference sequence), are GTSNPN and SVGIG. Counted from cysteine to phenylalanine, this CDR3 has 14 amino acids. Only the CDR3 portion is preserved as DNA: 42 bases, with reading frame beginning at the first base. Worth noting for this clone: Its antigen remains undetermined. Within one base of it there is no much larger clone, and no base qualities were kept.

This clonotype was obtained from a woman between 18 and 29 years old in good health and CMV-seropositive. Sample: PBMCs. The V and J genes are TRBV30 and TRBJ2-1; 11 central nucleotides agree with TRBD2. The DNA sequence follows: TGTGCCTGGGAAATAGCGGGAGGGCCGGGTGAGCAGTTCTTC. It specifies CAWEIAGGPGEQFF.